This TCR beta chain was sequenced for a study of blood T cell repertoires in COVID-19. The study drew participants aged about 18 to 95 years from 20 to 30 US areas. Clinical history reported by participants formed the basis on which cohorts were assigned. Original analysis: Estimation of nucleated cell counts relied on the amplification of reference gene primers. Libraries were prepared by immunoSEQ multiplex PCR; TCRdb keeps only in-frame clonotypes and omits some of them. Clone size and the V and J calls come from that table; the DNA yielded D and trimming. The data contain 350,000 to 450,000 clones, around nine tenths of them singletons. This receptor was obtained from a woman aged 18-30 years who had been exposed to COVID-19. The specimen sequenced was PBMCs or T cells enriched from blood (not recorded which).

DNA for the CDR3: TGCGCCAGCAGTGAGTCGAGGGAGACGGACGATTCACCCCTCCACTTT. Amino acid sequence: CASSESRETDDSPLHF. This chain connects TRBV10-2 to TRBJ1-6; D is undetermined. The CDR3 is made up of 16 amino acids. Trimming took 0 bases from V and 8 from J, leaving 14 bases between them. Germline lookup yields CDR1 WSHSY and CDR2 SAAADI.